This is a list of T cell receptor beta chains from one sample in a study of OX40 agonist ivuxolimab in advanced cancers. Profiling relied on immunoSEQ multiplex PCR, and the TCRdb table lists in-frame clones only, not all of them. Of about 59,000 clones listed, around 86% were seen once; the top ten hold 0.3% to 0.4%. The specimen comprised CD4+ or CD8+ T cells sorted from blood, sampled in a trial of the OX40 agonist ivuxolimab. Receptors were obtained from an adult with an advanced solid tumor such as melanoma, head and neck, liver or kidney cancer. CDR3s leave out the opening cysteine and the closing phenylalanine or tryptophan. A D gene is named only where the DNA matches it firmly.

j_gene | len | v_gene | d_gene | CDR3aa
TRBJ2-5 | 10 | TRBV6-1 | NA | ASRAPTQTQY
TRBJ2-3 | 11 | TRBV25-1 | TRBD1 | AILDRGADTQY
TRBJ2-7 | 12 | TRBV6-5 | NA | ASSYRGVGYEQY
TRBJ2-7 | 12 | TRBV5-6 | TRBD1 | ASSLTGGTYEQY
TRBJ2-7 | 11 | TRBV5-1 | NA | ASSLELRYEQY
TRBJ1-1 | 13 | TRBV5-8 | TRBD1 | ASSFHRGRVTEAF
TRBJ2-1 | 13 | TRBV5-1 | NA | ASSSGDGSYNEQF
TRBJ2-5 | 14 | TRBV7-2 | TRBD2 | ASSLGPGTRGETQY
TRBJ2-5 | 16 | TRBV9 | TRBD2 | ASSPRYSGRAGQETQY
TRBJ1-1 | 14 | TRBV28 | TRBD1 | ASSSTQGRMNTEAF
TRBJ2-1 | 11 | TRBV4-1 | NA | ASNQRRGAEQF
TRBJ2-1 | 17 | TRBV19 | TRBD2 | ASSIRLAGNPSSYNEQF
TRBJ1-2 | 10 | TRBV5-1 | NA | ASSGGGYGYT
TRBJ1-2 | 12 | TRBV5-1 | NA | ASSCKPCPDGYT
TRBJ1-5 | 15 | TRBV10-3 | TRBD1 | AISTAYRGLGNQPQH
TRBJ2-1 | 12 | TRBV15 | NA | ATSVQGGYNEQF
TRBJ1-1 | 10 | TRBV14 | NA | ASSPGVGEAF
TRBJ2-7 | 12 | TRBV6-5 | NA | ASSYQTEAYEQY
TRBJ2-7 | 11 | TRBV6-1 | NA | ASSGLFAYEQY
TRBJ1-6 | 13 | TRBV19 | NA | ASTGTFDYNSPLH
TRBJ2-2 | 16 | TRBV9 | TRBD2 | ASSVALAGVRGTGELF
TRBJ2-5 | 12 | TRBV7-8 | NA | ASSRTTELGTQY
TRBJ1-1 | 16 | TRBV5-1 | NA | ASSFGGGSGRVRTEAF
TRBJ2-7 | 13 | TRBV7-9 | TRBD2 | ASSFMGGTSYEQY
TRBJ2-7 | 12 | TRBV7-2 | NA | ASSRGGSSYEQY
TRBJ2-6 | 13 | TRBV28 | NA | ASSSGGSGANVLT
TRBJ2-5 | 15 | TRBV30 | TRBD1 | AWRDKPGGGLLETQY
TRBJ2-5 | 16 | TRBV4-1 | TRBD1 | ASSRLPIPGQWGKTQY
TRBJ2-7 | 12 | TRBV9 | NA | ASSVGDGSYEQY
TRBJ2-7 | 9 | TRBV20-1 | NA | SAGPGYEQY
TRBJ2-1 | 13 | TRBV30 | TRBD2 | AWRSAGLVYNEQF
TRBJ1-1 | 12 | TRBV2 | NA | ASLTPQGRTEAF
TRBJ1-4 | 14 | TRBV14 | NA | ASSQLRGTVNEKLF
TRBJ1-2 | 12 | TRBV6-5 | NA | ASSYSGTNYGYT
TRBJ1-2 | 12 | TRBV6-1 | NA | ASSFLDSNYGYT
TRBJ1-4 | 14 | TRBV7-6 | NA | ASSEQGTRGNEKLF
TRBJ2-7 | 15 | TRBV28 | NA | ASSSTGGTGARYEQY
TRBJ2-5 | 14 | TRBV5-4 | TRBD2 | ASSSLSGRAQETQY
TRBJ2-1 | 14 | TRBV11-3 | TRBD1 | ASSAHGTGRGGEQF
TRBJ1-1 | 16 | TRBV5-5 | NA | ASSLRRGHDGMNTEAF
TRBJ1-1 | 13 | TRBV5-3 | NA | ARSQVETQNTEAF
TRBJ1-3 | 11 | TRBV9 | NA | ASSVGGANTIY